This TCR beta chain was sequenced during a study of control samples from healthy donors and cancer patients. The CDR3 is made up of 15 amino acids. CDR1 SSHAT and CDR2 FNYEAQ come from the germline V gene (reference sequence). Only one count was recorded for this clone. Germline is not matched at one junction end, which may reflect a read error. The assay was immunoSEQ multiplex PCR, and TCRdb's table has in-frame clones only and misses some. The data contain about 160,000 clones, over 95% of them singletons. Sequenced: blood. The receptor comes from a woman between 25 and 40 years old in good health. This chain uses TRBV7-7 with TRBJ1-3; D gene ambiguous. The CDR3 sequence is CASSSTVFSGNTIYF. As DNA, the CDR3 is TGTGCTAGCAGCTCGACGGTTTTTTCTGGAAACACCATATATTTT.